This is a list of T cell receptor beta chains from one sample in a study of OX40 agonist ivuxolimab in advanced cancers. The method was immunoSEQ multiplex PCR; TCRdb's version includes in-frame clones alone and lacks a portion of them. Of roughly 80,000 clones in the sample, 80% to 90% were seen once. The starting material was CD4+ or CD8+ T cells sorted from blood, obtained in a trial of the OX40 agonist ivuxolimab. The origin of the receptors is an adult with an advanced solid tumor such as melanoma, head and neck, liver or kidney cancer. CDR3s include the opening cysteine and the closing phenylalanine or tryptophan. A D gene is named only where the DNA matches it firmly. Not all rows give a size; the values are once, few, many and, for expanded clones, a class.

d_gene | j_gene | v_gene | abundance | CDR3aa | CDR3nt
TRBD1 | TRBJ1-4 | TRBV5-4 | . | CASSLQGAISEKLFF | TGTGCCAGCAGCTTACAGGGGGCCATAAGTGAAAAACTGTTTTTT
. | TRBJ2-6 | TRBV5-1 | . | CASNQGTGANVLTF | TGCGCCAGCAACCAGGGCACTGGGGCCAACGTCCTGACTTTC
. | TRBJ2-5 | TRBV27 | few | CASRLQGGGETQYF | TGTGCCAGCAGGCTTCAGGGGGGGGGAGAGACCCAGTACTTC
. | TRBJ2-7 | TRBV27 | . | CASSSRRGGYEQYF | TGTGCCAGCAGTTCTAGGAGGGGAGGCTACGAGCAGTACTTC
. | TRBJ2-7 | TRBV2 | . | CASSPVAVSSYEQYF | TGTGCCAGCAGTCCCGTAGCGGTTAGCTCCTACGAGCAGTACTTC
. | TRBJ2-7 | TRBV5-4 | . | CASSPSYEQYF | TGTGCCAGCAGTCCCTCCTACGAGCAGTACTTC
TRBD2 | TRBJ2-3 | TRBV2 | . | CATGLAFTDTQYF | TGTGCCACGGGACTAGCCTTCACAGATACGCAGTATTTT
TRBD2 | TRBJ2-7 | TRBV5-1 | few | CASSPRGGGSYEQYF | TGCGCCAGCAGCCCCCGGGGGGGAGGCTCCTACGAGCAGTACTTC
TRBD2 | TRBJ2-1 | TRBV6-5 | . | CASSFVPSGENEQFF | TGTGCCAGCAGTTTTGTGCCTAGCGGGGAAAATGAGCAGTTCTTC
. | TRBJ1-6 | TRBV5-4 | . | CASSLQSSYNSPLHF | TGTGCCAGCAGCTTGCAGAGCTCCTATAATTCACCCCTCCACTTT
TRBD1 | TRBJ1-1 | TRBV11-2 | . | CASSPWTGRNTEAFF | TGTGCCAGCAGCCCATGGACAGGGAGGAACACTGAAGCTTTCTTT
. | TRBJ1-6 | TRBV5-1 | once | CASSGEGRRGSPLHF | TGCGCCAGCAGCGGGGAGGGCAGGCGCGGATCACCCCTCCACTTT
TRBD1 | TRBJ2-1 | TRBV11-2 | . | CASSLVSGQGVFF | TGTGCCAGCAGCTTGGTTTCGGGACAGGGGGTTTTCTTC
. | TRBJ2-3 | TRBV7-2 | . | CASSLNLADTQYF | TGTGCCAGCAGCTTAAATTTGGCAGATACGCAGTATTTT
. | TRBJ1-2 | TRBV5-6 | . | CASSLSRTRGYTF | TGTGCCAGCAGCTTGAGTAGAACCAGGGGCTACACCTTC
. | TRBJ1-6 | TRBV7-2 | once | CASSFGTPDNSPLHF | TGTGCCAGCAGTTTCGGGACACCAGATAATTCACCCCTCCACTTT
. | TRBJ2-7 | TRBV29-1 | . | CSLQGVLSYEQYF | TGCAGCCTCCAGGGTGTCCTCTCCTACGAGCAGTACTTC
. | TRBJ2-7 | TRBV5-1 | . | CASSHPGAYEQYF | TGCGCCAGCAGCCACCCGGGGGCCTACGAGCAGTACTTC
. | TRBJ1-1 | TRBV7-6 | . | CASSRSGGSGAEAFF | TGTGCCAGCAGCCGGTCAGGCGGGAGTGGGGCTGAAGCTTTCTTT
. | TRBJ1-4 | TRBV7-2 | . | CASSLGGRGGKLFF | TGTGCCAGCAGCTTAGGTGGCAGGGGTGGAAAACTGTTTTTT
. | TRBJ1-1 | TRBV7-9 | few | CASTSVGRAPEAFF | TGTGCCAGCACCTCCGTGGGGCGTGCTCCCGAAGCTTTCTTT
. | TRBJ1-4 | TRBV6-1 | . | CASSEFGSPTNEKLFF | TGTGCCAGCAGTGAATTTGGGAGCCCAACTAATGAAAAACTGTTTTTT
. | TRBJ1-1 | TRBV6-5 | . | CASSPGNTEAFF | TGTGCCAGCAGTCCCGGAAATACTGAAGCTTTCTTT
TRBD1 | TRBJ1-1 | TRBV27 | . | CASSPGTDWNTEAFF | TGTGCCAGCAGTCCTGGGACAGACTGGAACACTGAAGCTTTCTTT
. | TRBJ1-1 | TRBV7-2 | once | CASSSGPLNTEAFF | TGTGCCAGCAGCTCTGGACCGCTGAACACTGAAGCTTTCTTT
. | TRBJ2-7 | TRBV5-5 | . | CASSWSSYEQYF | TGTGCCAGCAGCTGGAGCTCCTACGAGCAGTACTTC
TRBD2 | TRBJ2-5 | TRBV27 | . | CASSGPGGARETQYF | TGTGCCAGCAGCGGACCGGGGGGGGCCCGGGAGACCCAGTACTTC
. | TRBJ1-3 | TRBV2 | . | CASSETGNAGNTIYF | TGTGCCAGCAGTGAAACAGGGAACGCTGGAAACACCATATATTTT
. | TRBJ1-1 | TRBV7-2 | . | CASSSLNIMNTEAFF | TGTGCCAGCAGCTCTTTGAATATCATGAACACTGAAGCTTTCTTT
. | TRBJ1-1 | TRBV10-1 | . | CASSEWGSVNTEAFF | TGCGCCAGCAGTGAGTGGGGCTCGGTGAACACTGAAGCTTTCTTT
TRBD1 | TRBJ1-4 | TRBV5-1 | . | CASSRTGRTTNEKLFF | TGCGCCAGCAGCCGGACAGGGAGAACAACTAATGAAAAACTGTTTTTT
TRBD1 | TRBJ2-5 | TRBV5-8 | . | CASSTGQGRWETQYF | TGTGCCAGCAGCACCGGACAGGGGCGGTGGGAGACCCAGTACTTC
. | TRBJ1-5 | TRBV7-2 | . | CASSLTGQPQHF | TGTGCCAGCAGCTTGACGGGGCAGCCCCAGCATTTT
TRBD1 | TRBJ2-5 | TRBV5-4 | . | CASSLVTGKVQYF | TGTGCCAGCAGCTTGGTGACAGGGAAGGTCCAGTACTTC
. | TRBJ1-4 | TRBV2 | . | CASSEIQTVLKLFF | TGTGCCAGCAGTGAGATCCAGACAGTTTTGAAACTGTTTTTT
TRBD1 | TRBJ1-2 | TRBV2 | . | CASTTGGIYGYTF | TGTGCCAGCACGACAGGGGGCATCTATGGCTACACCTTC
TRBD1 | TRBJ1-3 | TRBV28 | . | CASSKGQGVNTIYF | TGTGCCAGCAGTAAGGGACAGGGAGTAAACACCATATATTTT
TRBD1 | TRBJ1-2 | TRBV18 | . | CASSGDRTNYGYTF | TGTGCCAGCTCGGGGGACAGAACTAACTATGGCTACACCTTC
TRBD1 | TRBJ1-2 | TRBV13 | . | CASSLRRDRGGGYTF | TGTGCCAGCAGCCTACGAAGGGACAGGGGAGGCGGCTACACCTTC